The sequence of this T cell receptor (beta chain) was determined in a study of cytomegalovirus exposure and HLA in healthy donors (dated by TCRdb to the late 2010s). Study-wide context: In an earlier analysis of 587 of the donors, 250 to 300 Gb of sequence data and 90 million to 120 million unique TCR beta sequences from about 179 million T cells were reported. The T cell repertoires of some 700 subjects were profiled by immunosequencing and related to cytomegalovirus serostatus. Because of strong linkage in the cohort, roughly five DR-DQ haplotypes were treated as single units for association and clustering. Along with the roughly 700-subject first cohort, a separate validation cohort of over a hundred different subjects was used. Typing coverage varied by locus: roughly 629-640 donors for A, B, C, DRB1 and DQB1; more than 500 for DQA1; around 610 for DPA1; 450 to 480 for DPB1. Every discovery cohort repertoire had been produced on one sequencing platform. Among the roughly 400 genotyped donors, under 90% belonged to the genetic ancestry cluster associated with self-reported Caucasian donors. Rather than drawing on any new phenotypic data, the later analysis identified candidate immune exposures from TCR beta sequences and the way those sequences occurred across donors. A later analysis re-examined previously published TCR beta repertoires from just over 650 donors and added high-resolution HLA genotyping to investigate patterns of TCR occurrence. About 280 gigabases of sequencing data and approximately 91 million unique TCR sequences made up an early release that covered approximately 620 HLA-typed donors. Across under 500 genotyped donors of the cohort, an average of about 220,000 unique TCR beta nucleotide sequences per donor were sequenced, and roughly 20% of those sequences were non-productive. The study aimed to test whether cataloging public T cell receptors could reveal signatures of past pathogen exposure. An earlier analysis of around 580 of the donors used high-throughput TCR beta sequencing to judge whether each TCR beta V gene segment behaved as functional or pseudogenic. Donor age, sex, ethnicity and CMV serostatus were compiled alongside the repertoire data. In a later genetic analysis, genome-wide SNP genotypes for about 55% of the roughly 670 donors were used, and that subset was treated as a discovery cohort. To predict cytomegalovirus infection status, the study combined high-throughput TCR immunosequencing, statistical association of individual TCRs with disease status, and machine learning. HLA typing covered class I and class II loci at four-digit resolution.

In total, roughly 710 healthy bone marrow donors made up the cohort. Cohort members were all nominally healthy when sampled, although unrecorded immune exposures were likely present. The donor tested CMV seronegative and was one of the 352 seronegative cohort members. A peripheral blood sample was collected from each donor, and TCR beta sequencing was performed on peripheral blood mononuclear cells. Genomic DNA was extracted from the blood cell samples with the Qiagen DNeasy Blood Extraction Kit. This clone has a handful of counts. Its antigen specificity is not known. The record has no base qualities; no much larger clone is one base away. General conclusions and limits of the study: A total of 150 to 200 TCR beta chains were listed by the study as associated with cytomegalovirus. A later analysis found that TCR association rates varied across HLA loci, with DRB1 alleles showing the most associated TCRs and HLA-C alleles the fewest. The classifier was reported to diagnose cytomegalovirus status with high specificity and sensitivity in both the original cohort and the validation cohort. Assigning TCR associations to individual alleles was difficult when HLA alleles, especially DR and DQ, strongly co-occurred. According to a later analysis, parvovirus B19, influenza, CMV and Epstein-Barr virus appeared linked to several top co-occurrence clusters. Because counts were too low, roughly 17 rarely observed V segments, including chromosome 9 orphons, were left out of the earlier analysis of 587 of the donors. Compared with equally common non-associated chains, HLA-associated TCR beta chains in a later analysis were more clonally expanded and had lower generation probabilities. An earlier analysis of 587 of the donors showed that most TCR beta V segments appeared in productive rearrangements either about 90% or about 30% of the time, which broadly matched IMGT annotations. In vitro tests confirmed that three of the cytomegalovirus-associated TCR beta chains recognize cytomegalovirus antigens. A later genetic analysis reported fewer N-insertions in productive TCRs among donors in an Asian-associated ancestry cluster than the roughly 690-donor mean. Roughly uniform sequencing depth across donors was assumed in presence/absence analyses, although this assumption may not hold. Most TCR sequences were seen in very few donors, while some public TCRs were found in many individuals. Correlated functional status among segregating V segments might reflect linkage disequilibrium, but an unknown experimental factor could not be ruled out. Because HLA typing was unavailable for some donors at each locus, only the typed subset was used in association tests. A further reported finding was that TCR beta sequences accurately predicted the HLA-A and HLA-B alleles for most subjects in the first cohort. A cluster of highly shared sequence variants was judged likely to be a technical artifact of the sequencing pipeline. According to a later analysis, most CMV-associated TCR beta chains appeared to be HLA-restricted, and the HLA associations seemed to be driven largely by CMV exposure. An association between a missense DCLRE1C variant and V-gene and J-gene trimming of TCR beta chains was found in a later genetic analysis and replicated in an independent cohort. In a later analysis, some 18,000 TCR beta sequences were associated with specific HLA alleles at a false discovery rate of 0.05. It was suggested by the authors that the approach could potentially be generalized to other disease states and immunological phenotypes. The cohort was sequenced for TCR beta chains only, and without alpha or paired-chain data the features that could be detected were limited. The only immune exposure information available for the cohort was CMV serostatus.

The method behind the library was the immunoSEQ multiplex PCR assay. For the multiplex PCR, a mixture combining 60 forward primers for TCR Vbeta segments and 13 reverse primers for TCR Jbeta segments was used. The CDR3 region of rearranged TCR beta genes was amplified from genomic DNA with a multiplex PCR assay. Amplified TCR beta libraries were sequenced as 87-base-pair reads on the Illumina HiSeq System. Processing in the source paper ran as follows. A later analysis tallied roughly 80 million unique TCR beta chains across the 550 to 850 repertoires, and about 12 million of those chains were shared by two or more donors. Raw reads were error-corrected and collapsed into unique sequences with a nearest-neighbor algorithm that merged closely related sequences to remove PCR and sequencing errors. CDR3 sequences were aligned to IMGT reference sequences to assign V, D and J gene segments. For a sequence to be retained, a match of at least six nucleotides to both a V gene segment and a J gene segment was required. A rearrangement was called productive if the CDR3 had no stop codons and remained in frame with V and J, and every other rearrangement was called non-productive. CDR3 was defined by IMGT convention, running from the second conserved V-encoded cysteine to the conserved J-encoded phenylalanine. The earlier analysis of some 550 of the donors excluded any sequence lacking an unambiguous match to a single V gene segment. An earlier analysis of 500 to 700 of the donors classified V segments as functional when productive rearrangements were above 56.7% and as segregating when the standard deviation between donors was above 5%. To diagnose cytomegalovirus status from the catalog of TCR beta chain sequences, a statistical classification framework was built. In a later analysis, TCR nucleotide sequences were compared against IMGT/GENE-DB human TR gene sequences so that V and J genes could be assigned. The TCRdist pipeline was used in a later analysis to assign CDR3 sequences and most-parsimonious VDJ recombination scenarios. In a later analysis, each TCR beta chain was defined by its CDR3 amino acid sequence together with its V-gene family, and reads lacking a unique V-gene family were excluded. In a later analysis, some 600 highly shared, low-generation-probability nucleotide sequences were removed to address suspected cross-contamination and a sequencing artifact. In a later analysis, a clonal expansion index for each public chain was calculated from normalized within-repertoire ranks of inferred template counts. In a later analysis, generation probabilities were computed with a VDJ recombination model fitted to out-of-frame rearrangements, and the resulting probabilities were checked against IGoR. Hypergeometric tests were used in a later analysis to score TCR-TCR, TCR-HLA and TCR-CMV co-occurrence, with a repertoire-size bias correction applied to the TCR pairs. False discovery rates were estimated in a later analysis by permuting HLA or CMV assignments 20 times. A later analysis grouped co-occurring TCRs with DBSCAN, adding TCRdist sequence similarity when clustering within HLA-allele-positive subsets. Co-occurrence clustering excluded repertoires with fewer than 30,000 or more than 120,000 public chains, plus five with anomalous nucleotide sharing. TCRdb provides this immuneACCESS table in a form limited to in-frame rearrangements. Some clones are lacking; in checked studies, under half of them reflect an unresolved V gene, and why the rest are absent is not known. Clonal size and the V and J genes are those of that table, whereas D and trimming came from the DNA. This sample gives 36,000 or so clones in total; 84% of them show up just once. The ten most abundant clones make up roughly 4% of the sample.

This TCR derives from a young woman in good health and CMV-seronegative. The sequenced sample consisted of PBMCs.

The DNA sequence reads TGTGCCAGTAAAGTTAGCGGCCTCTCCTACGAGCAGTACTTC. Its protein reads: CASKVSGLSYEQYF. This sequence uses TRBV19 and TRBJ2-7; TRBD2 is a possible D gene, resting on 6 matching bases. Taken from cysteine to phenylalanine, the CDR3 has 14 residues. Only the CDR3 part of the read is kept: 42 bases, read in frame from the first base. The germline V gene (reference sequence) supplies CDR1 LNHDA and CDR2 SQIVND. Trimming takes 7 bases from V and 0 bases from J, and the germline ends sit 13 bases apart.